Each of the 30 T cell receptor beta chains below was sequenced from the same sample in a study of prognosis after radiotherapy for stage I lung cancer. TCR beta CDR3 was amplified from genomic DNA by two-round multiplex PCR. Primers specific to each TRBV and TRBJ gene were used in first-round PCR. TCRdb re-derived calls from the multiplex PCR reads in MiXCR, one entry per CDR3 protein. The sample includes some 34,000 distinct CDR3 sequences, under 40% of them seen just once. The material was PBMCs, obtained before or after stereotactic body radiation therapy (not recorded which). Receptors were obtained from a donor of 50 years or more with non-small cell lung cancer.

In its sample, this clonotype was seen a few times. This could be a read error, since a much larger clone is one nucleotide away. The chain couples TRBV6-2 or TRBV6-3 to TRBJ2-1, with 9 positions matching TRBD2. The germline gives CDR1 MNHEY, CDR2 SVGEGT. There are 18 residues in the CDR3. CDR3: CASSYSGLAGQGSNGQFF. DNA of the CDR3: TGTGCCAGCAGTTACTCGGGCCTAGCGGGACAAGGGTCAAATGGGCAGTTCTTC.

The V and J genes are TRBV7-3 and TRBJ1-6, with D possibly TRBD1 on 5 matching bases. The CDR3 runs to 11 residues. Germline V gene sequence: CDR1 SGHTA, CDR2 FQGTGA. V was shortened by 5 bases and J by 15 bases, with 11 bases between the two germline ends. Here the CDR3 reads CASSDGARLHF. CDR3 nucleotide sequence: TGTGCCAGCAGCGACGGGGCTCGCCTCCACTTT. Based on the CDR3 plus reference TRBV7-3 and TRBJ1-6, the full variable domain is GAGVSQTPSNKVTEKGKYVELRCDPISGHTALYWYRQSLGQGPEFLIYFQGTGAADDSGLPNDRFFAVRPEGSVSTLKIQRTERGDSAVYLCASSDGARLHFGNGTRLTVT.

This clonotype showed up many times. The chain recombines TRBV7-9 with TRBJ2-7; 10 nucleotides align to TRBD1. The germline V gene has CDR1 SEHNR and CDR2 FQNEAQ (reference sequence). The CDR3 has 15 residues. The junction had 3 bases not matched to a gene; V was cut back by 2 bases and J by 2 bases. CDR3 protein: CASSLRGTGAYEQYF. The CDR3 bases are TGTGCCAGCAGCTTAAGGGGGACAGGGGCCTACGAGCAGTACTTC.

This clonotype was seen ten or more times. The chain recombines TRBV24-1 with TRBJ1-1; 7 bases are shared with TRBD1. The CDR3 consists of 13 residues. V lost 8 bases, J lost 2 bases, and 4 bases stayed unmatched. In germline, CDR1 is KGHDR, CDR2 SFDVKD. This CDR3 is CATKGTANTEAFF. CDR3 sequence (DNA): TGTGCCACCAAAGGGACAGCTAACACTGAAGCTTTCTTT.

This clonotype showed up many times. The chain is built from TRBV29-1 and TRBJ2-3, with D tentatively TRBD2 (6 bases). Deletions cut 5 bases from V and 8 bases from J, with 17 bases between. The CDR3 length is 13 residues. The germline gives CDR1 SQVTM, CDR2 ANQGSEA. The CDR3 spells CSVLADGQGTQYF. DNA of the CDR3: TGCAGCGTTTTAGCGGATGGGCAAGGTACGCAGTATTTT.

The rearrangement joins TRBV5-8 to TRBJ2-1, with D possibly called TRBD1 or TRBD2 (7 bases each). V was cut by 6 bases and J by 4 bases, with 17 bases left in between. Germline CDR1 SGHTS, CDR2 YDEGEE. The CDR3 runs 15 residues. This chain's CDR3 is CASIPGGQRYNEQFF. In nucleotides, the CDR3 is TGTGCCAGCATCCCGGGGGGACAGCGGTACAATGAGCAGTTCTTC.

The chain is built from TRBV15 and TRBJ2-3, with 8 bases matching TRBD2. CDR3 length: 15 amino acids. Germline V gives CDR1 LNHNV, CDR2 YYDKDF (reference sequence). J lost 7 bases, V lost 3 bases, and 9 bases had no gene match. DNA for the CDR3: TGTGCCACCAGCAGGGGACTAGAGGGAGGATATACGCAGTATTTT. Protein product: CATSRGLEGGYTQYF.

The chain has TRBV30 and TRBJ1-6; D ambiguous. The CDR3 spans 14 residues. Germline loops: CDR1 GTSNPN, CDR2 SVGIG (reference sequence). With 0 bases removed from V and 7 bases from J, the gap between germline ends came to 10 bases. This CDR3 reads CAWSVSPGNSPLHF. Here the CDR3 DNA reads TGTGCCTGGAGTGTCTCTCCAGGAAATTCACCCCTCCACTTT.

This clonotype was picked up many times. A junction end diverges from the germline sequence, so it may reflect a read error. The gene calls are TRBV7-7 and TRBJ1-3; TRBD1 might be the D (6 bases). The V gene's germline CDR1 is SSHAT and CDR2 FNYEAQ (reference sequence). This CDR3 is 17 amino acids long. CDR3: CASSSRRLRGAGNTIYF. The CDR3 nucleotides read TGTGCTAGCAGCTCTCGACGGCTCAGGGGAGCAGGAAACACCATATATTTT.

This clonotype was recorded at least ten times. The chain recombines TRBV5-5 with TRBJ2-1; 11 bases are shared with TRBD2. The CDR3 has 17 amino acids. Germline V CDR1 and CDR2: SGHKS, YYEKEE (reference sequence). Unmatched junction bases numbered 6, after V lost 0 bases and J lost 4 bases. The CDR3 loop reads CASSLGAIAGGYNEQFF. CDR3 nucleotides: TGTGCCAGCAGCTTGGGAGCAATAGCGGGAGGGTACAATGAGCAGTTCTTC.

As for this clonotype: This is likely an artifact of a read error, given a far larger clone one base away. This chain uses TRBV27 with TRBJ2-5; 8 bases fit TRBD1. Gene TRBJ2-1 matches the end of the DNA better, so the J call may be wrong. CDR1 and CDR2 (germline): MNHEY, SMNVEV (reference sequence). The CDR3 has 13 amino acids. This CDR3 is CASIRTGQGEQFF. Written as DNA, the CDR3 is TGTGCCAGCATTCGGACAGGGCAGGGTGAGCAGTTCTTC.

This chain links TRBV12-3 or TRBV12-4 with TRBJ1-1; D is unresolved. Between the trimmed V and J ends, which lost 6 bases and 5 bases, there was a span of 10 bases. The CDR3 is 12 amino acids. The CDR3 spells CASRGTCTEAFF. CDR3 nucleotides: TGTGCCAGCAGAGGTACATGTACTGAAGCTTTCTTT.

The sample holds many counts of this clonotype. V gene TRBV9 combines with J gene TRBJ2-1, with D unclear. CDR1 and CDR2 (germline): SGDLS, YYNGEE. Trimming removed 0 bases at V and 5 bases at J, with 6 bases between. The CDR3 loop spans 13 amino acids. CDR3 coding DNA: TGTGCCAGCAGCGTAGGGGTAAACAATGAGCAGTTCTTC. Its translation is CASSVGVNNEQFF.

Sample share makes this clonotype medium-sized. The chain couples TRBV5-1 to TRBJ1-1; 8 bases fit TRBD1. CDR1 SGHRS and CDR2 YFSETQ come from the germline V gene. Trimming took 7 bases from V and 2 from J; bases not matched to a gene: 7. The CDR3 has 14 amino acids. CDR3 residues: CASAKGQVNTEAFF. Here the CDR3 DNA reads TGCGCCAGCGCTAAGGGACAGGTTAACACTGAAGCTTTCTTT.

This clonotype was counted a single time. One base away lies a much larger clone, so this may be a sequencing read error. This chain links TRBV6-9 with TRBJ1-4; no clear D. This CDR3 spans 14 amino acids. CDR1 is MNHGY, CDR2 SVAAGI, per germline. Trimming cost V 4 bases and J 4 bases, with 10 bases left between them. CDR3 sequence reads: CASSSTANNEKLFF. DNA for the CDR3: TGTGCCAGCAGTTCAACAGCAAATAATGAAAAACTGTTTTTT.

Points on this clonotype: Possible read error: a much larger clone is one base away. The chain employs TRBV4-2 and TRBJ2-1; TRBD2 matches at 9 bases. CDR3 size: 15 residues. Trimming at V came to 0 bases and at J to 13 bases, leaving 10 bases not matched to a gene. Germline CDR1 LGHNA, CDR2 YNFKEQ. The CDR3 spells CASSQDLLSSGGQFF. Written as DNA, the CDR3 is TGTGCCAGCAGCCAAGACCTCTTGAGTAGCGGGGGCCAGTTCTTC.

This clonotype turned up a few times. A much larger clone lies a single base off, so this may be a read error. This chain uses TRBV6-1 with TRBJ1-5, with no clear D. Trimming cost V 5 bases and J 3 bases, with 14 bases left between them. The CDR3 contains 15 residues. The germline V gene has CDR1 MNHNS and CDR2 SASEGT. For the CDR3, the DNA is TGTGCCAGCAGTACACAGTGGAGGGACAATCAGCCCCAGCATTTT. The encoded protein is CASSTQWRDNQPQHF.

This clonotype was seen ten or more times. This rearrangement joins TRBV7-8 to TRBJ1-5; D remains unclear. There are 14 residues in the CDR3. Per the germline V gene, CDR1 is SGHVS and CDR2 is FQNEAQ. Deletions cut 2 bases from V and 1 base from J, with 6 bases between. The CDR3 DNA reads TGTGCCAGCAGCTTATCGGCCAGCAATCAGCCCCAGCATTTT. It translates to CASSLSASNQPQHF.

This rearrangement joins TRBV19 to TRBJ2-1, with D maybe TRBD2 (8 bases). V was cut by 9 bases and J by 8 bases, with 17 bases left in between. CDR3 length: 13 amino acids. The germline CDR1 and CDR2 sequences are LNHDA and SQIVND (reference sequence). In DNA, the CDR3 is TGTGCCAGGGGCCGGGAGGGGGCCGATGAGCAGTTCTTC. It specifies CARGREGADEQFF.

This clonotype appeared many times. The rearrangement joins TRBV7-6 to TRBJ2-3; TRBD2 matches at 11 bases. Losses at the gene ends were 0 bases for V and 4 bases for J; bases not matched to a gene: 9. CDR1 and CDR2 (germline): SGHVS, FNYEAQ. This CDR3 contains 18 residues. The CDR3 coding sequence is TGTGCCAGCAGCTTAGCGATTAGCGGGAGGGCAAACCCAGATACGCAGTATTTT. Its translation: CASSLAISGRANPDTQYF.

This clonotype was seen at least ten times. The genes are TRBV6-1 and TRBJ1-1; TRBD1 is a possible D gene (6 bases). With 5 bases removed from V and 8 bases from J, the gap between germline ends came to 12 bases. CDR3 length equals 12 residues. Germline assignment: CDR1 MNHNS and CDR2 SASEGT. CDR3 nucleotides: TGTGCCAGCAGTCACCCGGACAGAGAAGCTTTCTTT. It encodes CASSHPDREAFF.

This clonotype was seen at least ten times. The chain uses TRBV7-9 and TRBJ2-3; 10 bases line up with TRBD2. The CDR3 is 19 residues long. Trimming took 4 bases from V and 4 from J; bases not matched to a gene: 17. The germline V gene has CDR1 SEHNR and CDR2 FQNEAQ (reference sequence). CDR3 in amino acids: CASSYPRGAAGGQADTQYF. The CDR3 coding sequence is TGTGCCAGCAGCTATCCTCGAGGGGCAGCGGGGGGGCAGGCAGATACGCAGTATTTT.

This clonotype was seen ten or more times. The chain carries TRBV4-1 and TRBJ2-3; D gene ambiguous. V was clipped by 1 base and J by 3 bases, with 8 bases between them. This CDR3 spans 14 amino acids. Per germline, CDR1 MGHRA and CDR2 YSYEKL. The CDR3 DNA is TGCGCCAGCAGCCAAGCAAGTAGGACAGATACGCAGTATTTT. It yields the protein CASSQASRTDTQYF.

About this clonotype: A read error may be the cause here, since a much bigger clone is one base away. It is likely a read error, because the conserved phenylalanine at the end of the CDR3 is missing. The rearrangement links TRBV15 to TRBJ1-4; D possibly corresponds to TRBD1 (5 bases). Per the germline V gene, CDR1 is LNHNV and CDR2 is YYDKDF (reference sequence). CDR3 length: 17 residues. The V end lost 0 bases, the J end lost 3 bases, and 14 bases lay between the germline ends. The CDR3 sequence: CATSRDLGGSANEKLFS. Written as DNA, the CDR3 is TGTGCCACCAGCAGAGATCTCGGGGGAAGTGCTAATGAAAAACTGTTTTCT.

Of note for this clonotype: This likely stems from a read error, as it lies one base from a far larger clone. This chain uses TRBV4-1 with TRBJ2-1, with D perhaps being TRBD1 or TRBD2 (5 bases each). V gave up 0 bases and J gave up 10 bases, with 19 bases separating them. The CDR3 covers 16 residues. Germline CDR1 and CDR2: MGHRA and YSYEKL. The CDR3 reads CASSQDSVGAGTEQFF. As DNA, the CDR3 is TGCGCCAGCAGCCAAGATTCGGTGGGTGCAGGGACCGAGCAGTTCTTC.

This clonotype was detected only once. This chain joins TRBV4-2 and TRBJ2-5; D not resolved. CDR1 and CDR2 from the germline V gene are LGHNA and YNFKEQ. Trimming pared 1 base from V and 5 bases from J, leaving 8 bases between. The CDR3 is 13 amino acids. The CDR3 nucleotides are TGTGCCAGCAGCCAAGCCGTGGGGGAGACCCAGTACTTC. Residues: CASSQAVGETQYF.

To note about this clonotype: One base separates it from a far larger clone, so it is likely a read error. V and J are TRBV6-1 and TRBJ1-2; no clear D gene. Trimming took 6 bases from V and 4 from J, leaving 18 bases between them. CDR3 length: 15 amino acids. CDR1 and CDR2 (germline): MNHNS, SASEGT. CDR3 bases: TGTGCCAGCAGGCCCCGACATGGGCCTAGCTATGGCTACACCTTC. Translation gives CASRPRHGPSYGYTF.

This clonotype has a count of ten or more. V gene TRBV20-1 combines with J gene TRBJ2-1; maybe TRBD2 (7 bases). CDR3 length equals 17 residues. Per germline, CDR1 DFQATT and CDR2 SNEGSKA (reference sequence). Trimming took off 1 base at V and 4 bases at J, with 20 bases between the two ends. CDR3 sequence: CSARGLGRGVGYNEQFF. CDR3 bases: TGCAGTGCTAGAGGTCTGGGGAGGGGGGTCGGGTACAATGAGCAGTTCTTC.

This clonotype was recorded only once. This clone may be a read error of a much larger clone one base away. The chain employs TRBV18 and TRBJ2-2; no reliable D call. Germline V gene sequence: CDR1 KGHSH, CDR2 LQKENI. V lost 1 base and J 13 bases, leaving 13 bases between the germline ends. The length of the CDR3 is 13 residues. CDR3 loop: CASSPREVDMLFF. The CDR3 coding sequence is TGTGCCAGCTCACCACGAGAGGTTGACATGCTGTTTTTT.

Concerning this clonotype: This likely reflects a read error, since a far larger clone is one base away. V and J are TRBV28 and TRBJ1-5; 9 bases are shared with TRBD1. This CDR3 is built from 14 residues. The germline V gene encodes CDR1 MDHEN and CDR2 SYDVKM. Losses at the gene ends were 4 bases for V and 2 bases for J; bases not matched to a gene: 0. The CDR3 coding sequence is TGTGCCAGCAGTTGGACAGGGGGCAATCAGCCCCAGCATTTT. This encodes CASSWTGGNQPQHF.